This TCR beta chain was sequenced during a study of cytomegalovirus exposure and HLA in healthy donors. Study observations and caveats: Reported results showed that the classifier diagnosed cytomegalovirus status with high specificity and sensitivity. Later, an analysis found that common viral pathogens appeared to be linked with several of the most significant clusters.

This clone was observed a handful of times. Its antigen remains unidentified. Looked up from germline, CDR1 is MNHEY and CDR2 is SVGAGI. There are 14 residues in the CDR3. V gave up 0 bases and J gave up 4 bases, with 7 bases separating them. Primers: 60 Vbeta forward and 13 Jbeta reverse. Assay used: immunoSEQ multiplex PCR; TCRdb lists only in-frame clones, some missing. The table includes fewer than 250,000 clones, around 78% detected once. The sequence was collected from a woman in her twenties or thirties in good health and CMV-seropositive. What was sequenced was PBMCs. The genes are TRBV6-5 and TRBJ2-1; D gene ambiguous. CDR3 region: CASSYSGRYNEQFF. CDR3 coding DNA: TGTGCCAGCAGTTACTCGGGCAGGTACAATGAGCAGTTCTTC.